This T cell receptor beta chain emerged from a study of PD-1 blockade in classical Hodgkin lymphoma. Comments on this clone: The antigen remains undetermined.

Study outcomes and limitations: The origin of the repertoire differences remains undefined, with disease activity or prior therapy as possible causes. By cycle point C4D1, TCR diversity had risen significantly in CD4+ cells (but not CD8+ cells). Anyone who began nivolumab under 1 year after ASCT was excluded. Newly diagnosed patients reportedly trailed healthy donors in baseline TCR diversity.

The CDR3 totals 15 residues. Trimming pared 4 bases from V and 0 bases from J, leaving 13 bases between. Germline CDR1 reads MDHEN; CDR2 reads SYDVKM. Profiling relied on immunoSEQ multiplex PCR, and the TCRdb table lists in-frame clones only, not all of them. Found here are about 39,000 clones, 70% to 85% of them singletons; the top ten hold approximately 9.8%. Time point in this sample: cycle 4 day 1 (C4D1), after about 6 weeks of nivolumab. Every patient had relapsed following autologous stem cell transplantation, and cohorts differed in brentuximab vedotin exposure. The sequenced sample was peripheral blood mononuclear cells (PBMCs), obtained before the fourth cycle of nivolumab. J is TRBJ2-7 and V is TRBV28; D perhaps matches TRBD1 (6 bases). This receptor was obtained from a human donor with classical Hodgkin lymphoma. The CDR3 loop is CASSSAGTHSYEQYF. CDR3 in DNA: TGTGCCAGCAGTTCGGCCGGGACACACTCCTACGAGCAGTACTTC.